A selection of T cell receptor beta chains follows, all from one sample in a study of vaccination and CD4 T cells after COVID-19. TCRdb re-derived calls from the PCR reads in MiXCR, one entry per CDR3 protein. This table holds approximately 12,000 distinct CDR3 sequences, 25% to 40% found once. Their specific antigens are unknown. The specimen was CD4+ T cells from blood, cultured in vitro, collected after SARS-CoV-2 vaccination. The receptors shown here come from a human donor who had recovered from COVID-19. Both conserved end residues are trimmed from each CDR3. Fields, in order: V gene, J gene, clone size, CDR3 protein. Clone size is not always given. Where it is, it says once, few, many or a class for expanded clones.

TRBV6-5,TRBJ1-2,NA,ASSYSILQGSGYT
TRBV5-4,TRBJ2-1,NA,AYGGITYNEQF
TRBV4-1,TRBJ2-1,NA,ASSQGTGNGIYNEQF
TRBV11-2,TRBJ2-7,few,ASSSPKRTSGSYEQY
TRBV19,TRBJ2-7,few,ASKPGTSGREQY
TRBV7-9,TRBJ1-1,NA,ASSLGGGRAF
TRBV28,TRBJ2-5,NA,ASTQSGTAHTGQY
TRBV7-2,TRBJ1-1,few,ASSLGTAMNTEAF
TRBV5-6,TRBJ2-7,NA,ASSLPTSGLNYEQY
TRBV25-1,TRBJ2-1,NA,ASRGGPYNEQF
TRBV20-1,TRBJ2-1,few,SARVQGLAGGGEQF
TRBV7-2,TRBJ1-6,NA,ASSPPGQGRRNSPLH
TRBV12-3/TRBV12-4,TRBJ1-5,few,ASSLSEGRQPQH
TRBV20-1,TRBJ1-5,NA,SSGTGAYNQPQH
TRBV7-2,TRBJ1-2,few,ASSVTQGPYGYT
TRBV19,TRBJ2-6,once,ASAQGGANVLT
TRBV24-1,TRBJ2-3,few,ATASSTDTQY
TRBV2,TRBJ1-2,NA,ASSDGLVRGPNYGYT
TRBV9,TRBJ2-5,NA,ASSVGMAQETQY
TRBV29-1,TRBJ1-1,few,SGVGTGRDTEAF
TRBV10-3,TRBJ2-3,NA,AISESDGWGSDTQY
TRBV4-3,TRBJ2-3,few,ASSQRHSSTDTQY
TRBV6-1,TRBJ1-1,NA,ASSNTGTGNTEAF
TRBV6-5,TRBJ2-5,medium-sized,ASSYEGAGTQY
TRBV20-1,TRBJ1-2,NA,SAQRGQVRGGYT
TRBV20-1,TRBJ2-1,NA,SARDVVAVGEQF
TRBV7-2,TRBJ1-2,NA,ASSLFTENYGYT
TRBV12-3/TRBV12-4,TRBJ2-5,NA,ASRPLGETQY
TRBV6-1,TRBJ1-3,few,ASRQESLSGNTIY
TRBV7-2,TRBJ2-5,medium-sized,ASSDPQETQY
TRBV11-3,TRBJ2-5,NA,ASSLDGTGGGQETQY
TRBV7-2,TRBJ2-7,NA,ASSDTRQY
TRBV7-2,TRBJ2-3,few,ASSLAQRTDTQY
TRBV27,TRBJ2-7,NA,ASSPGLGLGYEQY
TRBV7-8,TRBJ2-2,NA,ASSLAAGGPGNTGELF
TRBV6-2/TRBV6-3,TRBJ1-5,few,ASSYLGQGATLEPQH
TRBV24-1,TRBJ2-1,NA,ATSDPGLAGGNEQF
TRBV20-1,TRBJ2-7,NA,SARAGTVKGGEQY
TRBV6-4,TRBJ1-6,NA,ASSQTGQGYGSPLH
TRBV4-2,TRBJ2-3,NA,ASSQVVQGITDTQY
TRBV5-1,TRBJ2-3,NA,ASSPLTGHTDTQY
TRBV15,TRBJ1-5,NA,ATSKGFIGSNQPQH
TRBV5-6,TRBJ2-5,NA,ASSFALAGAGRETQY
TRBV7-2,TRBJ1-2,NA,ASSFMDATGKGYT
TRBV20-1,TRBJ2-7,NA,SARPPSGRALEQY
TRBV20-1,TRBJ2-3,few,SASTRQGGTDTQY
TRBV5-4,TRBJ1-2,NA,ASSPTGLYGYT
TRBV20-1,TRBJ2-1,NA,SASRRANEQF
TRBV10-1,TRBJ2-1,few,ASSSLPYNEQF
TRBV6-4,TRBJ2-5,NA,ASSDSGNAPRLAGGLRQETQY
TRBV28,TRBJ1-1,few,ASSLSGSPNTEAF
TRBV27,TRBJ2-7,NA,ASSFAQALPSYEQY
TRBV20-1,TRBJ1-5,NA,SANRVPNQPQH
TRBV20-1,TRBJ2-1,NA,SAETGPPYNEQF
TRBV5-5,TRBJ1-1,NA,ASSLDRVNTEAF
TRBV19,TRBJ1-2,NA,ASSIGRPNYGYT
TRBV5-1,TRBJ1-1,few,ASSLGLGGSVGNTEAF